The 23 T cell receptor beta chains reported below all come from one sample, sequenced in a study of memory CD4+ T cells and cytomegalovirus serostatus. The sort gate was single viable CD3+CD4+CD8-CD45RO+ cells for memory CD4+ T cells. Sequencing was performed with immunoSEQ multiplex PCR; in TCRdb, only in-frame clones are kept and a portion is missing. Found here are 40,000 or so clones, about four fifths of them singletons; the top ten hold 1% to 1.3%. The source material was memory CD4+ T cells from blood. These receptor sequences come from an adult in good health and CMV-seronegative.

J is TRBJ2-5 and V is TRBV5-4; D gene uncertain. The DNA end is a closer match to TRBJ2-7, so the J assignment may be wrong. The CDR3 covers 12 residues. Looked up from germline, CDR1 is SGHNT and CDR2 is YYREEE (reference sequence). The CDR3 DNA sequence: TGTGCCAGCAGCCCTGGGCTGGACGAGCAGTACTTC. It translates to CASSPGLDEQYF.

The chain carries TRBV19 and TRBJ1-2; the D gene is possibly TRBD1 (5 bases). The length of the CDR3 is 15 residues. V lost 4 bases, J lost 4 bases, and 16 bases lay in between. Germline CDR1 LNHDA, CDR2 SQIVND (reference sequence). Here the CDR3 reads CASSNTHGAGYGYTF. Here the CDR3 DNA reads TGTGCCAGTAGTAATACACACGGGGCTGGCTATGGCTACACCTTC.

The V call is TRBV7-8, the J call TRBJ2-2; D is possibly TRBD1 (6 bases). Trimming took 5 bases from V and 0 from J, leaving 19 bases between them. CDR1 is SGHVS and CDR2 is FQNEAQ in the germline V gene. The CDR3 covers 18 residues. CDR3 residues: CASSLRLGGNANTGELFF. As DNA, the CDR3 is TGTGCCAGCAGCCTACGCTTAGGGGGTAACGCGAACACCGGGGAGCTGTTTTTT.

The sample holds one count of this clone. The chain links TRBV6-4 to TRBJ1-1; a weak D match, TRBD1 (6 bases). The length of the CDR3 is 14 residues. V dropped 6 bases and J dropped 10 bases, with 21 bases sitting between them. Germline CDR1 and CDR2: MRHNA and SNTAGT. CDR3 bases: TGTGCCAGCAGATCGCCTACAGGGTTCGTCGTAGCTTTCTTT. It encodes CASRSPTGFVVAFF.

This rearrangement joins TRBV6-5 to TRBJ2-5; 12 positions match TRBD2. V lost 10 bases and J lost 2; bases outside the gene matches: 2. CDR1 and CDR2 from the germline V gene are MNHEY and SVGAGI. The CDR3 extends over 13 amino acids. The DNA for the CDR3 is TGTGCCAACCTAGCGGGAGGGCAAGAGACCCAGTACTTC. Encoded protein: CANLAGGQETQYF.

V gene TRBV7-2 combines with J gene TRBJ2-7; 9 bases are shared with TRBD1. The germline CDR1 and CDR2 sequences are SGHTA and FQGNSA. The V segment lost 1 base and the J segment 3 bases; nucleotides outside the gene matches: 7. The CDR3 is made up of 16 amino acids. CDR3 loop: CASSLEHGQGIYEQYF. The CDR3 DNA follows: TGTGCCAGCAGCTTAGAGCACGGACAGGGGATCTACGAGCAGTACTTC. Full variable domain (rest looked up from reference TRBV7-2 and TRBJ2-7): GAGVSQSPSNKVTEKGKDVELRCDPISGHTALYWYRQSLGQGLEFLIYFQGNSAPDKSGLPSDRFSAERTGGSVSTLTIQRTQQEDSAVYLCASSLEHGQGIYEQYFGPGTRLTVT.

This rearrangement joins TRBV5-4 to TRBJ1-2; tentative D call: TRBD1 (6 bases). This CDR3 has 15 residues. From germline, CDR1 is SGHNT and CDR2 YYREEE (reference sequence). V was shortened by 4 bases and J by 3 bases, with 16 bases between the two germline ends. Here the CDR3 DNA reads TGTGCCAGCAGCGCCGGGGGCGGGTTTGACTATGGCTACACCTTC. Protein product: CASSAGGGFDYGYTF.

This clone was detected once. The chain links TRBV9 to TRBJ2-3; D is undetermined. The germline V gene has CDR1 SGDLS and CDR2 YYNGEE. V lost 0 bases and J 0 bases, leaving 8 bases between the germline ends. This CDR3 is built from 15 residues. The CDR3 spells CASSVGYDSTDTQYF. CDR3 nucleotides: TGTGCCAGCAGCGTAGGGTATGATAGCACAGATACGCAGTATTTT.

The chain is built from TRBV5-4 and TRBJ1-4; possibly TRBD1 for D (5 bases). The germline V gene has CDR1 SGHNT and CDR2 YYREEE (reference sequence). The CDR3 totals 14 residues. V lost 5 bases, J lost 5 bases, and 13 bases lay in between. The CDR3, as DNA: TGTGCCAGCAGTAAACCGGGGCTAAATGAAAAACTGTTTTTT. It specifies CASSKPGLNEKLFF.

The J gene is TRBJ2-7, the V gene TRBV6-1; 13 bases match TRBD2. Per germline, CDR1 MNHNS and CDR2 SASEGT. The CDR3 consists of 16 residues. The ends lost 4 bases at V and 6 bases at J; junction bases unmatched: 9. In DNA, the CDR3 is TGTGCCAGCAGTGCTTGGTTACTAGCGGGAGGGGGCGAGCAGTACTTC. Amino acid sequence: CASSAWLLAGGGEQYF.

This clone was found once. The gene calls are TRBV29-1 and TRBJ1-4; tentative D call: TRBD1 (5 bases). The CDR3 sequence is 13 residues long. Trimming removed 7 bases at V and 4 bases at J, with 13 bases between. Germline CDR1 reads SQVTM; CDR2 reads ANQGSEA. The CDR3 sequence is CSAGRGDNEKLFF. CDR3 in DNA: TGCAGCGCCGGCCGGGGGGATAATGAAAAACTGTTTTTT.

The chain has TRBV7-9 and TRBJ2-4; tentatively, D is TRBD1 (5 bases). Germline values: CDR1 SEHNR, CDR2 FQNEAQ (reference sequence). The CDR3 extends over 14 amino acids. Trimming took 5 bases from V and 13 from J, leaving 21 bases between them. CDR3 region: CASSPDLGPGPQYF. The CDR3 bases are TGTGCCAGCAGCCCAGATCTCGGGCCAGGGCCCCAGTACTTC.

V gene TRBV7-2 combines with J gene TRBJ2-5; D is undetermined. Germline V gene lookup returns CDR1 SGHTA and CDR2 FQGNSA. V lost 2 bases and J 5 bases, leaving 6 bases between the germline ends. There are 12 residues in the CDR3. This CDR3 is CASSLNGETQYF. The CDR3 bases are TGTGCCAGCAGCTTAAACGGTGAGACCCAGTACTTC.

This chain connects TRBV25-1 to TRBJ2-5; maybe TRBD1 (6 bases). The germline V and J ends were trimmed by 1 base and 5 bases, with 11 bases remaining between them. Germline assignment: CDR1 MGHDK and CDR2 SYGVNS. This CDR3 is built from 14 residues. DNA for the CDR3: TGTGCCAGCAGTGAATTAACACAGGGTGAGACCCAGTACTTC. It specifies CASSELTQGETQYF.

The chain uses TRBV5-4 and TRBJ2-1, with D possibly matching TRBD2 (5 bases). There are 15 residues in the CDR3. V lost 4 bases to trimming and J lost 0 bases, with 11 bases between them. The germline V gene has CDR1 SGHNT and CDR2 YYREEE (reference sequence). CDR3 sequence reads: CASSGQRSSYNEQFF. The CDR3 bases are TGTGCCAGCAGCGGGCAGCGGAGCTCCTACAATGAGCAGTTCTTC.

The CDR3 coding sequence is TGTGCCAGCAGCTTAGGATCCTCGAGGGATACGCAGTATTTT. Amino acids: CASSLGSSRDTQYF. The genes are TRBV11-3 and TRBJ2-3; D unresolved. Trimming took 1 base from V and 6 from J, leaving 11 bases between them. The CDR3 is made up of 14 amino acids. Looked up from germline, CDR1 is SGHNT and CDR2 is YENEEA.

The chain links TRBV20-1 to TRBJ1-1; maybe TRBD1 (5 bases). V lost 4 bases and J 4 bases, leaving 7 bases between the germline ends. The CDR3 is made up of 11 amino acids. In germline, CDR1 is DFQATT, CDR2 SNEGSKA (reference sequence). This CDR3 is CSANGGTEAFF. The CDR3 region has the DNA TGCAGTGCTAATGGGGGCACTGAAGCTTTCTTT.

The chain joins TRBV9 to TRBJ1-1, with D hard to call. The CDR3 has 13 residues. Germline V CDR1 and CDR2: SGDLS, YYNGEE. The V end was cut by 2 bases, the J end by 1 base, with 6 bases between. The CDR3 protein is CASSVMGNTEAFF. The CDR3 DNA is TGTGCCAGCAGCGTCATGGGGAACACTGAAGCTTTCTTT.

The chain links TRBV25-1 to TRBJ2-7; 7 positions match TRBD2. The CDR3 sequence is 13 residues long. Trimming at V came to 3 bases and at J to 6 bases, leaving 5 bases not matched to a gene. Per germline, CDR1 MGHDK and CDR2 SYGVNS. CDR3 in amino acids: CASSDSGLFEQYF. CDR3 bases: TGTGCCAGCAGTGACTCGGGACTATTCGAGCAGTACTTC.

This clone has more than one count but fewer than ten. This chain joins TRBV9 and TRBJ2-5; the match to TRBD2 covers 11 bases. Germline V gene lookup returns CDR1 SGDLS and CDR2 YYNGEE. The CDR3 is 15 residues long. Losses at the gene ends were 1 base for V and 4 bases for J; bases not matched to a gene: 3. The CDR3 DNA follows: TGTGCCAGCAGCGTAACTAGCGGGAGATCAGAGACCCAGTACTTC. Residues: CASSVTSGRSETQYF.

This chain connects TRBV2 to TRBJ2-1; unclear D gene. Trimming took off 4 bases at V and 2 bases at J, with 6 bases between the two ends. CDR1 and CDR2 from the germline V gene are SNHLY and FYNNEI. The CDR3 is made up of 13 amino acids. In DNA, the CDR3 is TGTGCCAGCAGTGTCGGTACCTACAATGAGCAGTTCTTC. It specifies CASSVGTYNEQFF. The full variable domain, completed using reference TRBV2 and TRBJ2-1, is EPEVTQTPSHQVTQMGQEVILRCVPISNHLYFYWYRQILGQKVEFLVSFYNNEISEKSEIFDDQFSVERPDGSNFTLKIRSTKLEDSAMYFCASSVGTYNEQFFGPGTRLTVL.

This chain connects TRBV5-6 to TRBJ2-3; the D call may be TRBD1 or TRBD2 (5 bases each). The CDR3 totals 13 residues. Germline values: CDR1 SGHDT, CDR2 YYEEEE. V dropped 4 bases and J dropped 0 bases, with 6 bases sitting between them. The CDR3 DNA reads as TGTGCCAGCAGCCGGGACAGCACAGATACGCAGTATTTT. Amino acid sequence: CASSRDSTDTQYF.

J is TRBJ1-5 and V is TRBV30; 9 bases fit TRBD1. Germline V gene data show CDR1 as GTSNPN and CDR2 as SVGIG (reference sequence). The CDR3 totals 13 residues. Germline trimming cut 1 base from V and 7 bases from J; bases unmatched to any gene: 2. CDR3 sequence: CAWSAQGAQPQHF. DNA of the CDR3: TGTGCCTGGAGTGCACAGGGGGCGCAGCCCCAGCATTTT.